Listed below are T cell receptor beta chains from one sample, sequenced in a study of blood T cell repertoires in COVID-19. TCRdb's table, derived via immunoSEQ multiplex PCR, lists solely in-frame clones and lacks some. The sample has 150,000 to 180,000 clones; 75% to 90% are singletons. Sequenced material: peripheral blood. Source of these receptors: a man aged 55 to 70 with acute or convalescent COVID-19. CDR3s include the opening cysteine and the closing phenylalanine or tryptophan. The D gene is left open where the match is weak. Size is stated for part of the rows, as once, few or many counts, or as a class when the clone is expanded.

NA	TRBJ1-1	NA	TRBV11-1	TGTGCCAGCAGAGCTTGGAACACTGAAGCTTTCTTT	CASRAWNTEAFF
TRBD2	TRBJ2-1	NA	TRBV28	TGTGCCAGCAGTCCGCCCGGACTAGCGGGAGAATCGAGGGGCTACAATGAGCAGTTCTTC	CASSPPGLAGESRGYNEQFF
TRBD1	TRBJ1-1	NA	TRBV24-1	TGTGCCACCAGTACAGGGGTGGGCACTGAAGCTTTCTTT	CATSTGVGTEAFF
NA	TRBJ2-2	NA	TRBV6-5	TGTGCCAGCAGTTACTCCTCACAGACCGGGGAGCTGTTTTTT	CASSYSSQTGELFF
TRBD1	TRBJ2-2	NA	TRBV6-5	TGTGCCAGCAGCCTTGACAGGGTGGACACCGGGGAGCTGTTTTTT	CASSLDRVDTGELFF
TRBD1	TRBJ1-3	NA	TRBV2	TGTGCCAGCAGTGCAGACAGGGGAGCTGGAAACACCATATATTTT	CASSADRGAGNTIYF
TRBD1	TRBJ2-6	NA	TRBV28	TGTGCCAGCGGGACAGGGGGCTCTGGGGCCAACGTCCTGACTTTC	CASGTGGSGANVLTF
NA	TRBJ1-3	NA	TRBV5-4	TGTGCCAGCAGCGGAGGAGGGCTGCACTCTGGAAACACCATATATTTT	CASSGGGLHSGNTIYF
NA	TRBJ1-6	NA	TRBV7-9	TGTGCCAGCAGCTTAGACAGTCCTCGAAACAATTCACCCCTCCACTTT	CASSLDSPRNNSPLHF
TRBD2	TRBJ2-7	NA	TRBV5-4	TGTGCCAGCAGCTTGGCCACTAGCGGGAGCTCCTACGAGCAGTACTTC	CASSLATSGSSYEQYF
NA	TRBJ1-2	NA	TRBV13	TGTGCCAGCACCCACCGGGTAGCTAACTATGGCTACACCTTC	CASTHRVANYGYTF
NA	TRBJ1-6	NA	TRBV7-2	TGTGCCAGCAGCTTAGACCGGGTGCGGCCCCTCCACTTT	CASSLDRVRPLHF
NA	TRBJ1-2	NA	TRBV28	TGTGCCAGCAGTTCGAACGGGAACTATGGCTACACCTTC	CASSSNGNYGYTF
TRBD1	TRBJ2-7	NA	TRBV7-2	TGTGCCAGCAGCAACCGACAGGGTTCCTACGAGCAGTACTTC	CASSNRQGSYEQYF
TRBD2	TRBJ2-7	NA	TRBV5-1	TGCGCCAGCAGCCCTCCAGCGGGGAGCTCCTACGAGCAGTACTTC	CASSPPAGSSYEQYF
NA	TRBJ2-4	NA	TRBV7-2	TGTGCCAGCAGCTTCAGGGTCATGGACATTCAGTACTTC	CASSFRVMDIQYF
TRBD1	TRBJ1-1	NA	TRBV27	TGTGCCAGCCGAGACAGGGTCGGGAGCACTGAAGCTTTCTTT	CASRDRVGSTEAFF
NA	TRBJ1-2	NA	TRBV29-1	TGCAGCGGCTCGTCGACGGGAAACTATGGCTACACCTTC	CSGSSTGNYGYTF
NA	TRBJ1-2	NA	TRBV28	TGTGCCAGCAGAGACGGGGGGCGAGCCTATGGCTACACCTTC	CASRDGGRAYGYTF
NA	TRBJ1-1	NA	TRBV15	TGTGCCACCAGCAGAGGAGGGACAAGGAACACTGAAGCTTTCTTT	CATSRGGTRNTEAFF
NA	TRBJ1-5	NA	TRBV28	TGTGCCAGCAGTCTAGGGGTTTCCAATCAGCCCCAGCATTTT	CASSLGVSNQPQHF
TRBD2	TRBJ2-6	NA	TRBV9	TGTGCCAGCAGCGTAGCGGGAGGGGGCTCTGGGGCCAACGTCCTGACTTTC	CASSVAGGGSGANVLTF
NA	TRBJ1-2	few	TRBV18	TGTGCCAGCTCACCACTATTACCTCGAGAGATCTATGGCTACACCTTC	CASSPLLPREIYGYTF
NA	TRBJ1-5	NA	TRBV29-1	TGCAGCGTTGGCGGGGGGAGTCAGCCCCAGCATTTT	CSVGGGSQPQHF
NA	TRBJ2-1	NA	TRBV28	TGTGCCAGCAGTTACAGCGGCCCCTACAATGAGCAGTTCTTC	CASSYSGPYNEQFF
NA	TRBJ2-2	NA	TRBV6-2/TRBV6-3	TGTGCCAGCAGTGCCGGGAGAGGCACCGGGGAGCTGTTTTTT	CASSAGRGTGELFF
NA	TRBJ2-2	NA	TRBV27	TGTGCCAGCAGTGGCACGAACACCGGGGAGCTGTTTTTT	CASSGTNTGELFF
NA	TRBJ1-1	NA	TRBV9	TGTGCCAGCACCAAGGAGGTGGGCGGAGAAGCTTTCTTT	CASTKEVGGEAFF
TRBD2	TRBJ2-1	NA	TRBV7-7	TGTGCTAGCAGCCCAGAAGGGACTAGCACGAATGAGCAGTTCTTC	CASSPEGTSTNEQFF
TRBD1	TRBJ2-2	NA	TRBV24-1	TGTGCCACCAGTGTGGGACAGGCGAACACCGGGGAGCTGTTTTTT	CATSVGQANTGELFF
NA	TRBJ2-2	NA	TRBV7-8	TGTGCCAGCAGCTCACAGGGAACCGGGGAGCTGTTTTTT	CASSSQGTGELFF
NA	TRBJ1-3	few	TRBV2	TGTGCCAGCAACCTAGGGGGATCAGACACCATATATTTT	CASNLGGSDTIYF
TRBD1	TRBJ2-7	NA	TRBV5-8	TGTGCCAGCAGCTTGTTCGAACAGGGGGCGAAGGACGAGCAGTACTTC	CASSLFEQGAKDEQYF
NA	TRBJ1-1	NA	TRBV6-1	TGTGCCAGCAGAGAACAGGGGAACACTGAAGCTTTCTTT	CASREQGNTEAFF
NA	TRBJ1-5	NA	TRBV15	TGTGCCACCAGCGTAGGCCCAGGGCCCCAGCATTTT	CATSVGPGPQHF